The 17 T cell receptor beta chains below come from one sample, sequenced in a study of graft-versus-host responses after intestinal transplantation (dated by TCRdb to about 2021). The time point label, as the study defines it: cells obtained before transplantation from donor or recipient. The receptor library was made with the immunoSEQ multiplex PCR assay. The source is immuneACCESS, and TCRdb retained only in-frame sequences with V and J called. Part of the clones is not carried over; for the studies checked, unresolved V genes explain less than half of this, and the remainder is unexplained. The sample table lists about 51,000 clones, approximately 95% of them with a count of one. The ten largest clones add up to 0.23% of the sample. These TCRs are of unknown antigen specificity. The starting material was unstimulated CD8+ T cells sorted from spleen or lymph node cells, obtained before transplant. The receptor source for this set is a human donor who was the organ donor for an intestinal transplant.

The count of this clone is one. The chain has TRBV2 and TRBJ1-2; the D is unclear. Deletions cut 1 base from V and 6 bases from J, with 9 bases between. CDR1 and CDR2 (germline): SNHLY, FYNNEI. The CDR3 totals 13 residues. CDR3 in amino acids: CASSEGGFDGYTF. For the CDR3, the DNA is TGTGCCAGCAGTGAAGGGGGTTTCGATGGCTACACCTTC. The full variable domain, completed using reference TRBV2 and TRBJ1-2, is EPEVTQTPSHQVTQMGQEVILRCVPISNHLYFYWYRQILGQKVEFLVSFYNNEISEKSEIFDDQFSVERPDGSNFTLKIRSTKLEDSAMYFCASSEGGFDGYTFGSGTRLTVV.

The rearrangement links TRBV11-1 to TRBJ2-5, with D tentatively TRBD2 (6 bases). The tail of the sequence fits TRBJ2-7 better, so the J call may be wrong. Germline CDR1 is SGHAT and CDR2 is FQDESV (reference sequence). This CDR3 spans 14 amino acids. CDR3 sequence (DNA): TGTGCCAGCAGCTTAGCGATCCGGGAGTACGAGCAGTACTTC. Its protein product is CASSLAIREYEQYF.

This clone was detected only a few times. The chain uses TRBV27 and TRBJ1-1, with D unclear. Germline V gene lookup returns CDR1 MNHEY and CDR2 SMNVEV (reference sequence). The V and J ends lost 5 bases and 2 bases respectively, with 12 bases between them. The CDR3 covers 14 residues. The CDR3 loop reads CASSNYRDNTEAFF. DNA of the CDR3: TGTGCCAGCAGTAATTACAGAGATAACACTGAAGCTTTCTTT.

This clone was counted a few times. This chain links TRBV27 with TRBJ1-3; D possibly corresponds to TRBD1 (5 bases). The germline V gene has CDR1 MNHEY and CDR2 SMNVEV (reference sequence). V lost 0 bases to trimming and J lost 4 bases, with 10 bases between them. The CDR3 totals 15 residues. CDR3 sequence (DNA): TGTGCCAGCAGTTTATCCGGGGGAACCGGAAACACCATATATTTT. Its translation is CASSLSGGTGNTIYF.

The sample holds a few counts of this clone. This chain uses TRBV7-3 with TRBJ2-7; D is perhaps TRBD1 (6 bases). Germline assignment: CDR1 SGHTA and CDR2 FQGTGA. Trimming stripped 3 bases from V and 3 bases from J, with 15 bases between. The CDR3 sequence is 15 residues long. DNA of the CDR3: TGTGCCAGCAGCTTCGGGACACTGGAGAACTACGAGCAGTACTTC. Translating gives CASSFGTLENYEQYF. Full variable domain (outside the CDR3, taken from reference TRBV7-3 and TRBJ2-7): GAGVSQTPSNKVTEKGKYVELRCDPISGHTALYWYRQSLGQGPEFLIYFQGTGAADDSGLPNDRFFAVRPEGSVSTLKIQRTERGDSAVYLCASSFGTLENYEQYFGPGTRLTVT.

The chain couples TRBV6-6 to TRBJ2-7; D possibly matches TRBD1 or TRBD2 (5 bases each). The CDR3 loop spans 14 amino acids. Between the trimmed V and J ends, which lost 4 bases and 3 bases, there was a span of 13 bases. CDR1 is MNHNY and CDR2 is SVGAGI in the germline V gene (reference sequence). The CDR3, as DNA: TGTGCCAGCAGTTCATTCGGGGCCCGCTACGAGCAGTACTTC. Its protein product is CASSSFGARYEQYF.

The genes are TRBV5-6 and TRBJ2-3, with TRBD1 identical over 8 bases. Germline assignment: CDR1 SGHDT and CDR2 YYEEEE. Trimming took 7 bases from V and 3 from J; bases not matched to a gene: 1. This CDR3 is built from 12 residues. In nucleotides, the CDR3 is TGTGCCAGCGGACAGGGTACAGATACGCAGTATTTT. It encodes CASGQGTDTQYF.

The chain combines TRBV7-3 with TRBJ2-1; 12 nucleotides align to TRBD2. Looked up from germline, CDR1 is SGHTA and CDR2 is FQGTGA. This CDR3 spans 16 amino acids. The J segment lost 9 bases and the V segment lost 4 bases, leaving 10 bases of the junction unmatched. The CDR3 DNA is TGTGCCAGCAGCTCCGCGCTAGCGGGGGGGCCTTTTGAGCAGTTCTTC. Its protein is CASSSALAGGPFEQFF.

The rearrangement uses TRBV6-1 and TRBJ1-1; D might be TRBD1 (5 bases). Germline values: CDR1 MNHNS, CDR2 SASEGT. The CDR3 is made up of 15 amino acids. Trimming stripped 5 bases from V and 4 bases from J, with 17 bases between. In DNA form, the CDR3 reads TGTGCCAGCAGTCTAACCAGGGATTCGGGCACTGAAGCTTTCTTT. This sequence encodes CASSLTRDSGTEAFF.

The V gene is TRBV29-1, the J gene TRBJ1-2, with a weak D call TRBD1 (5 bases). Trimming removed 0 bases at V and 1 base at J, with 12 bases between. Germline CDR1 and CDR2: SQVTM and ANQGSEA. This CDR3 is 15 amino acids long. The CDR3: CSVEDPGGINYGYTF. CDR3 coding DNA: TGCAGCGTTGAAGATCCGGGGGGAATTAACTATGGCTACACCTTC.

The CDR3 protein is CASRTGAGYGYTF. The CDR3 coding sequence is TGTGCCAGCAGAACAGGAGCTGGCTATGGCTACACCTTC. The V gene is TRBV27, the J gene TRBJ1-2; D is possibly TRBD1 (5 bases). Germline V gene data show CDR1 as MNHEY and CDR2 as SMNVEV (reference sequence). The V and J ends lost 6 bases and 4 bases respectively, with 12 bases between them. The CDR3 length is 13 residues.

CDR3: CASSHRGQGTGTVYPDSQYF. The CDR3 nucleotides are TGTGCCAGCAGCCACCGGGGACAGGGGACGGGGACCGTATACCCTGATTCGCAGTATTTT. The chain has TRBV9 and TRBJ2-3, with 10 nucleotides matching TRBD1. V gave up 4 bases and J gave up 10 bases; unmatched junction bases: 27. Germline V CDR1 and CDR2: SGDLS, YYNGEE. The CDR3 contains 20 residues.

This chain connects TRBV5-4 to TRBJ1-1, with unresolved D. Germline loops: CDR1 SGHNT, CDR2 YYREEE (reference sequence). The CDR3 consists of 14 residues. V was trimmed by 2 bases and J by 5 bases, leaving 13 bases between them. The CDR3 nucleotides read TGTGCCAGCAGCTTAAGTGCAGGATGGACTGAAGCTTTCTTT. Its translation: CASSLSAGWTEAFF.

The CDR3 loop is CASSFWDRVGEQYF. The CDR3 bases are TGTGCCAGCAGTTTTTGGGACAGGGTTGGCGAGCAGTACTTC. The chain joins TRBV27 to TRBJ2-7, with TRBD1 matching over 9 bases. The CDR3 covers 14 residues. V gave up 3 bases and J gave up 6 bases; unmatched junction bases: 6. The germline CDR1 and CDR2 sequences are MNHEY and SMNVEV (reference sequence).

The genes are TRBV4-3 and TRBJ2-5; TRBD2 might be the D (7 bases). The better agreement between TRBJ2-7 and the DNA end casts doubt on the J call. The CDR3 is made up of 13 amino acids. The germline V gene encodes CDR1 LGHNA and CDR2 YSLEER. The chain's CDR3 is CASSPMGGAEQYF. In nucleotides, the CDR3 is TGCGCCAGCAGCCCCATGGGGGGGGCCGAGCAGTACTTC.

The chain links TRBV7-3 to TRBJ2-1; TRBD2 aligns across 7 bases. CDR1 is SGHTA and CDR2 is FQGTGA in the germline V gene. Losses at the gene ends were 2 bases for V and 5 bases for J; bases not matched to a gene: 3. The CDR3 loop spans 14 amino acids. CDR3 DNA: TGTGCCAGCAGCTTAGGGACTACTAACAATGAGCAGTTCTTC. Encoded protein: CASSLGTTNNEQFF.

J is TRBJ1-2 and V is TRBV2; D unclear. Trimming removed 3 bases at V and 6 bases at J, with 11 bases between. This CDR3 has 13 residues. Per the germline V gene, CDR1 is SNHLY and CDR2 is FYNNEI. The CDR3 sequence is CASSDPGVDGYTF. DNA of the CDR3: TGTGCCAGCAGTGACCCCGGGGTGGATGGCTACACCTTC.